What follows are 3 T cell receptor beta chains derived from one specimen sequenced in a study of T cells in Graves' hyperthyroidism and ophthalmopathy. Amplification yielded TCR beta CDR3 regions, with RNA transcripts as the source. RT-PCR in the first round (using the HTBI primer set) targeted the TCR CDR3. TCRdb used MiXCR to reprocess the multiplex PCR reads, holding one entry per CDR3 protein. The sample consists of some 350,000 distinct CDR3 sequences, roughly 15% of them appearing once. The specimen was blood. All receptors come from a woman in her sixties or seventies with Graves' ophthalmopathy.

This clonotype was observed a handful of times. V usage is TRBV6-7 and J usage is TRBJ2-3, with D uncertain. TRBV6-7 is an ORF; its function is uncertain. The ends were cut back, 2 bases at V and 1 base at J, with 7 bases in the middle. CDR3 length equals 14 residues. The CDR3 is CASSYEACTDTQYF. CDR3 nucleotides: TGTGCCAGCAGTTACGAGGCTTGCACAGATACGCAGTATTTT.

Turning to this clonotype: A much larger clone lies one base from this, so it may be a read error. The chain joins TRBV6-9 to TRBJ1-1; 8 positions agree with TRBD1. The V gene's germline CDR1 is MNHGY and CDR2 SVAAGI. The CDR3 length is 13 residues. The CDR3 protein is CVSSYSRGPGAFF. CDR3 nucleotide sequence: TGTGTCAGCAGTTATTCCAGGGGGCCGGGAGCTTTCTTT.

On this clonotype itself: This may stem from a read error, because a much larger clone lies one nucleotide away. This sequence joins TRBV6-2 or TRBV6-3 and TRBJ2-5; D perhaps matches TRBD1 (6 bases). The last part of the DNA fits TRBJ2-1 better; the J call may be wrong. Germline CDR1 reads MNHEY; CDR2 reads SVGEGT. The CDR3 has 15 amino acids. Written as DNA, the CDR3 is TGTGCCAGCACGACGTCTTGGGGGCAGGAAGAGACCCAGTTCTTC. Amino acids: CASTTSWGQEETQFF.